The next 13 T cell receptor beta chains were all read from a single sample in a study of T cell responses to AZD1222 COVID-19 vaccine. The method was immunoSEQ multiplex PCR; TCRdb's version includes in-frame clones alone and lacks a portion of them. This repertoire shows more than 85,000 clones, approximately 90% found once; its top ten account for about 2.7%. This material consisted of peripheral blood, taken on day 0 of AZD1222 vaccination. The receptor source for this set is an adult in good health.

This chain joins TRBV7-9 and TRBJ2-1, with 8 positions matching TRBD1. The CDR3 consists of 14 residues. V was clipped by 3 bases and J by 12 bases; unmatched bases: 10. Germline CDR1 and CDR2: SEHNR and FQNEAQ (reference sequence). The DNA of the CDR3 is TGTGCCAGCAGCTTTAGTCAGGGGGCTATTAGGCAGTTCTTC. Translating gives CASSFSQGAIRQFF.

J is TRBJ1-1 and V is TRBV6-5; D not resolved. CDR1 is MNHEY and CDR2 is SVGAGI in the germline V gene. V gave up 8 bases and J gave up 6 bases, with 13 bases separating them. The CDR3 consists of 12 residues. The CDR3: CASHPGYSEAFF. CDR3 DNA: TGTGCCAGCCATCCGGGGTACTCTGAAGCTTTCTTT.

V usage is TRBV6-5 and J usage is TRBJ2-3, with D perhaps being TRBD1 or TRBD2 (5 bases each). The germline CDR1 and CDR2 sequences are MNHEY and SVGAGI. The V end lost 6 bases, the J end lost 4 bases, and 5 bases lay between the germline ends. This CDR3 spans 11 amino acids. Here the CDR3 reads CASRGADTQYF. CDR3 nucleotides: TGTGCCAGCAGGGGGGCAGATACGCAGTATTTT.

This clone was counted a few times. In DNA form, the CDR3 reads TGTGCCAGCAGCCAAGATCGAGCGGGGCGGTTCTTC. Amino acid sequence: CASSQDRAGRFF. The rearrangement links TRBV4-2 to TRBJ2-1; 7 nucleotides align to TRBD2. This CDR3 has 12 amino acids. J lost 15 bases, V lost 0 bases, and 5 bases had no gene match. Germline lookup yields CDR1 LGHNA and CDR2 YNFKEQ.

The CDR3 protein is CASSLAGAAVGDTQYF. CDR3 nucleotide sequence: TGTGCCAGCAGCTTAGCGGGAGCCGCCGTGGGAGATACGCAGTATTTT. The chain has TRBV5-6 and TRBJ2-3; 8 positions match TRBD2. Germline assignment: CDR1 SGHDT and CDR2 YYEEEE. Trimming removed 2 bases from V and 5 bases from J; junction bases left unmatched: 10. This CDR3 spans 16 amino acids.

DNA of the CDR3: TGCGCCAGCAGCCAAGATGGGCACGGACTAGCGGGAGAAGGCGAGCAGTACTTC. Encoded protein: CASSQDGHGLAGEGEQYF. The genes are TRBV4-1 and TRBJ2-7, with 13 bases identical to TRBD2. The CDR3 is 18 residues long. Germline CDR1 MGHRA, CDR2 YSYEKL. The V and J ends lost 0 bases and 6 bases, in that order; junction bases with no gene match: 11.

CDR3 in DNA: TGCAGTGCTAGCAGGACTCGCGAGCAGTTCTTC. As protein: CSASRTREQFF. V usage is TRBV20-1 and J usage is TRBJ2-1, with D maybe TRBD2 (5 bases). V gave up 3 bases and J gave up 10 bases, with 10 bases separating them. The CDR3 sequence is 11 residues long. The germline V gene encodes CDR1 DFQATT and CDR2 SNEGSKA (reference sequence).

The rearrangement uses TRBV28 and TRBJ2-1, with 8 bases that match TRBD2. V lost 3 bases to trimming and J lost 5 bases; unmatched junction nucleotides: 12. Germline assignment: CDR1 MDHEN and CDR2 SYDVKM. The CDR3 extends over 17 amino acids. CDR3 sequence (DNA): TGTGCCAGCAGTTTCCTTTTACTAGCGGAGAAGGACAATGAGCAGTTCTTC. It yields the protein CASSFLLLAEKDNEQFF.

The chain uses TRBV7-9 and TRBJ2-2, with D perhaps matching TRBD1 (6 bases). Germline V gene lookup returns CDR1 SEHNR and CDR2 FQNEAQ (reference sequence). Trimming shortened V by 6 bases and J by 3 bases, and 14 bases separated the two germline ends. The CDR3 has 15 residues. CDR3 nucleotides: TGTGCCAGCAGGCACAGGGATGAGGACACCGGGGAGCTGTTTTTT. Translating it yields CASRHRDEDTGELFF.

Of note for this clone: A junction boundary mismatches the germline segment, possibly from a read error. V usage is TRBV19 and J usage is TRBJ2-5, with D unclear. Germline assignment: CDR1 LNHDA and CDR2 SQIVND (reference sequence). There are 14 residues in the CDR3. Here the CDR3 DNA reads TGTGCCAGTAGAGGGTACCCGGGTCAAGGGACCCAGTACTTC. Amino acids: CASRGYPGQGTQYF.

The V gene is TRBV15, the J gene TRBJ1-3, with 7 bases that match TRBD1. The CDR3 consists of 15 residues. Germline lookup yields CDR1 LNHNV and CDR2 YYDKDF (reference sequence). V lost 0 bases to trimming and J lost 5 bases; unmatched junction nucleotides: 4. The CDR3 loop is CATSRDKGARNTIYF. CDR3 sequence (DNA): TGTGCCACCAGCAGAGACAAGGGGGCTCGAAACACCATATATTTT.

V gene TRBV5-1 combines with J gene TRBJ1-2, with 9 bases identical to TRBD1. This CDR3 spans 16 amino acids. The V and J ends lost 3 bases and 6 bases, in that order; junction bases with no gene match: 12. The germline V gene encodes CDR1 SGHRS and CDR2 YFSETQ. The CDR3 loop is CASSSTGTGSKDGYTF. The CDR3 DNA is TGCGCCAGCAGCTCGACCGGGACAGGGAGTAAAGATGGCTACACCTTC.

The chain links TRBV24-1 to TRBJ2-1; D assignment may be TRBD1 or TRBD2 (6 bases each). Germline V CDR1 and CDR2: KGHDR, SFDVKD. The CDR3 covers 18 residues. Trimming took 4 bases from V and 6 from J, leaving 24 bases between them. The CDR3 protein is CATSERTANVGGRNEQFF. Written as DNA, the CDR3 is TGTGCCACCAGTGAAAGGACAGCGAATGTGGGGGGACGCAATGAGCAGTTCTTC.